These 10 T cell receptor beta chains came from one sample sequenced in a study of CD8 T cells in Susac syndrome. Random hexamers primed reverse transcription of about 0.5 to 1 ug RNA. TCRdb passed the immunoSEQ multiplex PCR reads through MiXCR, listing each CDR3 protein once. The table has 55,000 to 85,000 distinct CDR3 sequences, just over 95% seen once. Sequencing input: CD4+ T cells from PBMCs. These receptors came from a human donor with multiple sclerosis.

This clonotype was found once. The chain combines TRBV11-3 with TRBJ2-3; D uncertain. Trimming shortened V by 5 bases and J by 1 base, and 10 bases separated the two germline ends. Germline V lookup: CDR1 SGHNT, CDR2 YENEEA. There are 14 residues in the CDR3. The CDR3: CASSRPPGTDTQYF. Written as DNA, the CDR3 is TGTGCCAGCAGCCGTCCTCCGGGCACAGATACGCAGTATTTT.

This chain connects TRBV11-1 to TRBJ2-5, with D tentatively TRBD1 (6 bases). V lost 5 bases to trimming and J lost 9 bases, with 16 bases between them. CDR3 length: 13 residues. CDR1 SGHAT and CDR2 FQDESV come from the germline V gene (reference sequence). The CDR3 bases are TGTGCCAGCAGCACCGACAGGTCCCGGGCCCAGTACTTC. Protein product: CASSTDRSRAQYF.

This chain joins TRBV7-2 and TRBJ2-3; 12 bases are a match to TRBD2. Germline trimming cut 4 bases from V and 0 bases from J; bases unmatched to any gene: 11. CDR3 size: 19 residues. Germline CDR1 is SGHTA and CDR2 is FQGNSA. The CDR3 is CASSSSLAGGRSSTDTQYF. CDR3 sequence (DNA): TGTGCCAGCAGCTCCTCACTAGCGGGGGGTCGGTCTAGCACAGATACGCAGTATTTT.

The gene calls are TRBV6-2 or TRBV6-3 and TRBJ1-1; 9 bases line up with TRBD1. The CDR3 loop spans 13 amino acids. Germline CDR1 is MNHEY and CDR2 is SVGEGT. Trimming at V came to 7 bases and at J to 4 bases, leaving 4 bases not matched to a gene. The CDR3 DNA reads TGTGCCAGCAAACAGGGGGCGAGCACTGAAGCTTTCTTT. Its translation is CASKQGASTEAFF.

The genes are TRBV3-1 and TRBJ2-7; 14 bases fit TRBD2. CDR3 length equals 16 residues. The ends lost 4 bases at V and 5 bases at J; junction bases unmatched: 7. The V gene's germline CDR1 is LGHDT and CDR2 YNNKEL (reference sequence). CDR3 DNA: TGTGCCAGCAGCCCGGGACTAGCGGGGGAATCGGACGAGCAGTACTTC. This codes for CASSPGLAGESDEQYF.

V gene TRBV29-1 combines with J gene TRBJ2-3; no firm D call. The germline V and J ends were trimmed by 7 bases and 5 bases, with 10 bases remaining between them. The CDR3 totals 11 residues. Germline CDR1 is SQVTM and CDR2 is ANQGSEA. CDR3 sequence: CSAAHLDTQYF. DNA for the CDR3: TGCAGCGCCGCCCACTTAGATACGCAGTATTTT.

The rearrangement links TRBV11-1 to TRBJ1-5; D ambiguous. Deletions cut 5 bases from V and 6 bases from J, with 11 bases between. The germline V gene encodes CDR1 SGHAT and CDR2 FQDESV (reference sequence). This CDR3 region has 13 residues. CDR3 protein: CASSPGRGQPQHF. As DNA, the CDR3 is TGTGCCAGCAGCCCCGGACGGGGTCAGCCCCAGCATTTT. The complete variable domain, with remaining parts taken from reference TRBV11-1 and TRBJ1-5, reads EAEVAQSPRYKITEKSQAVAFWCDPISGHATLYWYRQILGQGPELLVQFQDESVVDDSQLPKDRFSAERLKGVDSTLKIQPAELGDSAMYLCASSPGRGQPQHFGDGTRLSIL.

The CDR3 loop reads CASSRQENTGELFF. CDR3 sequence (DNA): TGCGCCAGCAGCCGGCAGGAGAACACCGGGGAGCTGTTTTTT. This chain joins TRBV4-1 and TRBJ2-2, with D uncertain. Germline V gene lookup returns CDR1 MGHRA and CDR2 YSYEKL. There are 14 residues in the CDR3. V lost 4 bases to trimming and J lost 1 base, with 7 bases between them.

The genes are TRBV11-2 and TRBJ2-7, with D tentatively TRBD2 (6 bases). Germline loops: CDR1 SGHAT, CDR2 FQNNGV. V gave up 5 bases and J gave up 7 bases, with 21 bases separating them. The CDR3 runs 15 residues. In nucleotides, the CDR3 is TGTGCCAGCAGCGACTGGGGGGATAGGTCTCGGGAGCAGTACTTC. Translated, it gives CASSDWGDRSREQYF.

V gene TRBV15 combines with J gene TRBJ1-5, with D unclear. The CDR3 extends over 12 amino acids. The germline gives CDR1 LNHNV, CDR2 YYDKDF (reference sequence). Trimming removed 6 bases from V and 2 bases from J, with 5 bases in between. The CDR3 nucleotides read TGTGCCACCAGTCGGCGCAATCAGCCCCAGCATTTT. Translation gives CATSRRNQPQHF.